A selection of T cell receptor beta chains follows, all from one sample in a study of blood T cell repertoires in COVID-19. This table comes from immunoSEQ multiplex PCR, and its TCRdb copy is limited to in-frame clones, with some not included. Here the sample spans roughly 330,000 clones, 70% to 90% being singletons. The sample consisted of PBMCs or T cells enriched from blood (not recorded which). The receptors here all came from a woman aged 25 to 39 who had recovered from COVID-19. Each CDR3 is given with its conserved first and last residue. The D gene is left open where the match is weak. Expanded clones get a size class; other rows say once, few or many, or leave the size out.

V gene: TRBV15; clone size: .; D gene: .; J gene: TRBJ2-7; CDR3 DNA: TGTGCCACCAGCAGAGATGAGGGATACGAGCAGTACTTC; CDR3 protein: CATSRDEGYEQYF
V gene: TRBV3-1/TRBV3-2; clone size: .; D gene: TRBD1; J gene: TRBJ1-2; CDR3 DNA: TGTGCCAGCAGCTTCCGGGACAGGGGTGTGGATGGCTACACCTTC; CDR3 protein: CASSFRDRGVDGYTF
V gene: TRBV18; clone size: .; D gene: .; J gene: TRBJ2-2; CDR3 DNA: TGTGCCAGCTCACCAGGACTGGTGAACACCGGGGAGCTGTTTTTT; CDR3 protein: CASSPGLVNTGELFF
V gene: TRBV27; clone size: .; D gene: .; J gene: TRBJ2-1; CDR3 DNA: TGTGCCAGCAGTTCATCCTCGTACAATGAGCAGTTCTTC; CDR3 protein: CASSSSSYNEQFF
V gene: TRBV5-1; clone size: .; D gene: TRBD2; J gene: TRBJ2-5; CDR3 DNA: TGCGCCAGCACCCGGTCGGGGCTAGCGGCCCCCGGGGAGACCCAGTACTTC; CDR3 protein: CASTRSGLAAPGETQYF
V gene: TRBV21-1; clone size: .; D gene: .; J gene: TRBJ2-2; CDR3 DNA: TGTGCCAGCCCCGGGGGGGGTCCTAGCGGGGTTACCGGGGAGCTGTTTTTT; CDR3 protein: CASPGGGPSGVTGELFF
V gene: TRBV5-1; clone size: .; D gene: .; J gene: TRBJ1-2; CDR3 DNA: TGCGCCAGCAGCTTGGGCACAGGGTTTAGTTACTATGGCTACACCTTC; CDR3 protein: CASSLGTGFSYYGYTF
V gene: TRBV2; clone size: .; D gene: TRBD1; J gene: TRBJ1-5; CDR3 DNA: TGTGCCAGCAGTCGGACAGGGGACAATCAGCCCCAGCATTTT; CDR3 protein: CASSRTGDNQPQHF
V gene: TRBV2; clone size: .; D gene: TRBD1; J gene: TRBJ1-1; CDR3 DNA: TGTGCCAGCAGTATCGACAGGGTGAACACTGAAGCTTTCTTT; CDR3 protein: CASSIDRVNTEAFF
V gene: TRBV4-1; clone size: .; D gene: .; J gene: TRBJ1-4; CDR3 DNA: TGCGCCAGCAGCCAAGAGGCTGCAACTAATGAAAAACTGTTTTTT; CDR3 protein: CASSQEAATNEKLFF
V gene: TRBV12-3/TRBV12-4; clone size: .; D gene: TRBD1; J gene: TRBJ1-2; CDR3 DNA: TGTGCCAGCAGTGTCGACAGGGGCCTAGGGGACACCTTC; CDR3 protein: CASSVDRGLGDTF
V gene: TRBV6-5; clone size: .; D gene: .; J gene: TRBJ2-7; CDR3 DNA: TGTGCCAGCAGCCCCGGGACAAGACTTACGAAGCAGTACTTC; CDR3 protein: CASSPGTRLTKQYF
V gene: TRBV7-2; clone size: .; D gene: TRBD1; J gene: TRBJ1-5; CDR3 DNA: TGTGCCAGCAGCCTATTGACAGGGGGTCAGCCCCAGCATTTT; CDR3 protein: CASSLLTGGQPQHF
V gene: TRBV9; clone size: .; D gene: .; J gene: TRBJ1-2; CDR3 DNA: TGTGCCAGCAGCGTAGGCCACCAGGTGATATCCTATGGCTACACCTTC; CDR3 protein: CASSVGHQVISYGYTF
V gene: TRBV7-9; clone size: .; D gene: TRBD1; J gene: TRBJ2-1; CDR3 DNA: TGTGCCAGCAGCACTTGGACAGGGGGCTTTGGGGAGCAGTTCTTC; CDR3 protein: CASSTWTGGFGEQFF
V gene: TRBV6-5; clone size: once; D gene: TRBD2; J gene: TRBJ2-7; CDR3 DNA: TGTGCCAGCAGTTGGGCGGGGGGGCCATCCTACGAGCAGTACTTC; CDR3 protein: CASSWAGGPSYEQYF
V gene: TRBV7-6; clone size: once; D gene: .; J gene: TRBJ2-7; CDR3 DNA: TGTGCCAGCAGCTTGGCCGAGGCCTTATACGAGCAGTACTTC; CDR3 protein: CASSLAEALYEQYF
V gene: TRBV7-9; clone size: .; D gene: .; J gene: TRBJ1-1; CDR3 DNA: TGTGCCAGCAGCTTAGGGCGAACCCAGCGGGGGACTGAAGCTTTCTTT; CDR3 protein: CASSLGRTQRGTEAFF
V gene: TRBV12-3/TRBV12-4; clone size: .; D gene: .; J gene: TRBJ2-5; CDR3 DNA: TGTGCCAGCAGCCGAACTCGAATCGAGACCCAGTACTTC; CDR3 protein: CASSRTRIETQYF
V gene: TRBV5-4; clone size: .; D gene: TRBD1; J gene: TRBJ2-7; CDR3 DNA: TGTGCCAGCAGCGTGGCCGGGACAGGGGGTCCAAAGCAGTACTTC; CDR3 protein: CASSVAGTGGPKQYF
V gene: TRBV6-5; clone size: .; D gene: .; J gene: TRBJ1-5; CDR3 DNA: TGTGCCAGCACCGGCGGGGTTAACAATCAGCCCCAGCATTTT; CDR3 protein: CASTGGVNNQPQHF
V gene: TRBV28; clone size: .; D gene: TRBD1; J gene: TRBJ2-7; CDR3 DNA: TGTGCCAGCAGTATCCGCACCGGGACAGGTTTAAACGAGCAGTACTTC; CDR3 protein: CASSIRTGTGLNEQYF
V gene: TRBV6-5; clone size: .; D gene: TRBD1; J gene: TRBJ2-4; CDR3 DNA: TGTGCCAGCAGTCCCAGGGGGTTAGCCAAAAACATTCAGTACTTC; CDR3 protein: CASSPRGLAKNIQYF
V gene: TRBV7-2; clone size: .; D gene: TRBD1; J gene: TRBJ1-2; CDR3 DNA: TGTGCCAGCAGCTCGATGGGGACAGGGTTGGTTGGCTACACCTTC; CDR3 protein: CASSSMGTGLVGYTF
V gene: TRBV5-1; clone size: .; D gene: TRBD2; J gene: TRBJ2-3; CDR3 DNA: TGCGCCAGCAGCTTGGAGCGGGGCACGGATACGCAGTATTTT; CDR3 protein: CASSLERGTDTQYF
V gene: TRBV6-5; clone size: .; D gene: .; J gene: TRBJ1-3; CDR3 DNA: TGTGCCAGCGGCCAGAGGGTCAGTGGAAACACCATATATTTT; CDR3 protein: CASGQRVSGNTIYF
V gene: TRBV6-5; clone size: .; D gene: .; J gene: TRBJ2-7; CDR3 DNA: TGTGCCAGCAGTAATAACGAGGAAGGCGAGCAGTACTTC; CDR3 protein: CASSNNEEGEQYF
V gene: TRBV29-1; clone size: few; D gene: TRBD1; J gene: TRBJ1-2; CDR3 DNA: TGCAGCGTTGAAATTTCGGGGCGAGGACAGGACTCCAACTATGGCTACACCTTC; CDR3 protein: CSVEISGRGQDSNYGYTF
V gene: TRBV6-6; clone size: .; D gene: TRBD1; J gene: TRBJ2-1; CDR3 DNA: TGTGCCAGCAGTTCGCCGGGACAGGTTTACAATGAGCAGTTCTTC; CDR3 protein: CASSSPGQVYNEQFF
V gene: TRBV4-1; clone size: .; D gene: TRBD1; J gene: TRBJ1-6; CDR3 DNA: TGCGCCAGCAGCCCAGACAGGGAATCTTCACCCCTCCACTTT; CDR3 protein: CASSPDRESSPLHF
V gene: TRBV4-1; clone size: .; D gene: .; J gene: TRBJ1-5; CDR3 DNA: TGCGCCAGCAGCCAGCTCCCCGTACAGGGACAGCCCCAGCATTTT; CDR3 protein: CASSQLPVQGQPQHF
V gene: TRBV7-2; clone size: .; D gene: TRBD1; J gene: TRBJ1-1; CDR3 DNA: TGTGCCAGCAGCTTAACAGGGGGAAGGAACACTGAAGCTTTCTTT; CDR3 protein: CASSLTGGRNTEAFF
V gene: TRBV3-1/TRBV3-2; clone size: .; D gene: .; J gene: TRBJ1-6; CDR3 DNA: TGTGCCAGCAGCCAAGTAACTGGAGGGGCCCTCCACTTT; CDR3 protein: CASSQVTGGALHF
V gene: TRBV19; clone size: .; D gene: .; J gene: TRBJ1-2; CDR3 DNA: TGTGCCAGTAGTATTCAAGGTACAGATGGCTACACCTTC; CDR3 protein: CASSIQGTDGYTF
V gene: TRBV28; clone size: .; D gene: .; J gene: TRBJ1-4; CDR3 DNA: TGTGCCAGCATTGGGGGGGGAGCTAATGAAAAACTGTTTTTT; CDR3 protein: CASIGGGANEKLFF
V gene: TRBV15; clone size: .; D gene: .; J gene: TRBJ1-2; CDR3 DNA: TGTGCCACCAGCAGGGACAGAGCTAACTATGGCTACACCTTC; CDR3 protein: CATSRDRANYGYTF
V gene: TRBV5-5; clone size: .; D gene: .; J gene: TRBJ1-6; CDR3 DNA: TGTGCCAGCAGCTTCAGGGCAGACACCGATTCACCCCTCCACTTT; CDR3 protein: CASSFRADTDSPLHF
V gene: TRBV28; clone size: .; D gene: .; J gene: TRBJ2-7; CDR3 DNA: TGTGCCAGCAGCAAAACAGGGTACGAGCAGTACTTC; CDR3 protein: CASSKTGYEQYF
V gene: TRBV19; clone size: few; D gene: TRBD1; J gene: TRBJ1-2; CDR3 DNA: TGTGCCAGTAGTAGGGGACAGACATATGGCTACACCTTC; CDR3 protein: CASSRGQTYGYTF
V gene: TRBV12-3/TRBV12-4; clone size: .; D gene: TRBD2; J gene: TRBJ2-1; CDR3 DNA: TGTGCCAGTTCGGCTAGCGGGAACAATGAGCAGTTCTTC; CDR3 protein: CASSASGNNEQFF
V gene: TRBV5-4; clone size: .; D gene: TRBD1; J gene: TRBJ1-5; CDR3 DNA: TGTGCCAGCAGCTTCGACAGGGAATTTCCCCAGCATTTT; CDR3 protein: CASSFDREFPQHF
V gene: TRBV11-2; clone size: .; D gene: .; J gene: TRBJ2-1; CDR3 DNA: TGTGCCAGCAGCTTATTTCCCGACAATGAGCAGTTCTTC; CDR3 protein: CASSLFPDNEQFF
V gene: TRBV2; clone size: once; D gene: .; J gene: TRBJ1-4; CDR3 DNA: TGTGCCAGTACAGGGTTTAATGAAAAACTGTTTTTT; CDR3 protein: CASTGFNEKLFF
V gene: TRBV7-2; clone size: .; D gene: .; J gene: TRBJ2-7; CDR3 DNA: TGTGCCAGCAGCTTAGAGGGGGTAGGGACCTACGAGCAGTACTTC; CDR3 protein: CASSLEGVGTYEQYF